This TCR beta chain is drawn from a study of T cells in localized non-small cell lung cancer (dated by TCRdb to 2019 to 2021). Background for the entire study: T cell repertoires of about 240 early-stage NSCLC patients were analyzed, with tumors being compared against uninvolved tumor-adjacent lungs. The cohort consisted of 200 to 250 treatment-naive NSCLC patients whose localized lung tumors had been resected. A mean age of 66.3 years was recorded for the NSCLC patients, of whom some 130 were male and about 100 were female.

The immunoSEQ Assay was used to sequence TCR beta CDR3 regions from DNA. Per the original workflow: To compute T cell density, TCR beta template counts were normalized to usable DNA, which was estimated by amplifying housekeeping genes. Richness was estimated with the preseqR package, extrapolating to 400,000 templates for PBMC samples and 120,000 templates for tissue samples. Clonality was calculated as one minus Pielou's evenness. Tissue-enriched TCRs were identified through differential abundance testing performed on productive amino-acid clonotypes, with a minimum total count of 5 and an alpha of 0.1. The Jaccard Index and the Morisita Overlap Index were used to measure how much the repertoires overlapped between compartments. GLIPH grouped TCR beta CDR3s together with public tetramer-defined viral CDR3s, and a viral motif had to include at least three viral sequences and show V-gene enrichment. As stored in TCRdb, this immuneACCESS dataset retains in-frame rearrangements with V and J assigned. A fraction of the clones does not appear; measured against another copy, unresolved V genes explain less than half of the discrepancy, and the remainder lacks a known reason. From that table come the V and J calls and clone size; the DNA was used to work out D and trimming. Here the sample has around 17,000 clones; around nine tenths occur a single time. The ten largest clonotypes hold roughly 3.8% of the sample.

On this clone: There is no known antigen for this receptor. No base quality values were provided; no much bigger clone lies one nucleotide off.

Overall study outcomes, separate from this receptor: Of the top 100 tumor clones, a median of roughly 53 were detected in paired uninvolved adjacent lung; about 28 were also among that lung's top 100. Uninvolved tumor-adjacent lung showed the highest T cell clonality, higher than tumor, which suggests more focused antigenic responses in the uninvolved tumor-adjacent lung. Higher blood T cell density associated with longer overall survival, while higher adjacent-lung clonality associated with shorter survival. Because of the exploratory design, TCR variables were selected using unadjusted p-values without false-discovery rate correction. Because multi-region sequencing of the tumors was not done, intratumor heterogeneity could not be ruled out.

CDR1 MNHEY and CDR2 SVGAGI were looked up in the germline V gene. V lost 6 bases and J lost 0 bases; the stretch between them is 11 bases long. From the cysteine through the phenylalanine, the CDR3 covers 14 amino acids. The entry retains the CDR3 DNA only, 42 bases that are in frame from base 1. At diagnosis, tumor, uninvolved tumor-adjacent lung and peripheral blood were collected and then preserved as a mix of FFPE and fresh-frozen material. Blood samples were analyzed as peripheral blood mononuclear cells for TCR repertoire profiling. Material: peripheral blood, obtained before any cancer treatment. This sequence uses TRBV6-5 and TRBJ2-5; the D segment cannot be called with confidence. The sequence was collected from a male donor aged 60 or older with stage II squamous cell lung carcinoma. The DNA reads as follows: TGTGCCAGCAGCCGGTCCAGGTACCAAGAGACCCAGTACTTC. Translated, it reads CASSRSRYQETQYF.